This is a list of T cell receptor beta chains from one sample in a study of blood T cell repertoires in COVID-19. The method was immunoSEQ multiplex PCR; TCRdb's version includes in-frame clones alone and lacks a portion of them. Found here are 150,000 to 200,000 clones, 86% of them singletons; the top ten hold about 9.6%. The material sequenced was PBMCs or T cells enriched from blood (not recorded which). The source of these receptors is a woman aged 25 to 45 who had recovered from COVID-19. CDR3s include the opening cysteine and the closing phenylalanine or tryptophan.

V: TRBV7-9
CDR3: CASSPAGGGYFNEQFF

V: TRBV7-9
CDR3: CASRLGGREDTQYF

V: TRBV27
CDR3: CASSQTSGRVHEQYF

V: TRBV5-6
CDR3: CASSLAENLLKPYGYTF

V: TRBV30
CDR3: CAWSRGDTQYF

V: TRBV3-1/TRBV3-2
CDR3: CASSLDRNQPQHF

V: TRBV6-5
CDR3: CASSYGDLGTEAFF

V: TRBV30
CDR3: CAWTLGQGYEQYF

V: TRBV9
CDR3: CASSSDTGVLTGELFF

V: TRBV19
CDR3: CASSIQNTEAFF

V: TRBV7-2
CDR3: CASSSGLAGVVDTQYF

V: TRBV28
CDR3: CASSQMNPGQHNSPLHF

V: TRBV5-1
CDR3: CASSFRTGAGTGELFF

V: TRBV6-5
CDR3: CASSVGAQDEQFF

V: TRBV7-9
CDR3: CASSLDLPPLHF

V: TRBV7-9
CDR3: CASSLPFTSGDTDTQYF

V: TRBV5-4
CDR3: CASSRQGANEQYF

V: TRBV14
CDR3: CASSQGASGSYNEQFF

V: TRBV5-4
CDR3: CASSSPSGSYNEQFF

V: TRBV11-1
CDR3: CASSLFGNSPLHF

V: TRBV3-1/TRBV3-2
CDR3: CASSQPPYLLAPLTDTQYF

V: TRBV19
CDR3: CASSPNRGLDREKLFF

V: TRBV30
CDR3: CAWSEWGQGYVNEQYF

V: TRBV6-4
CDR3: CASSGSTGTSSYEQYF

V: TRBV7-7
CDR3: CASSLGLAGTYEQYF

V: TRBV29-1
CDR3: CSVVGIVGGRGEKLFF

V: TRBV19
CDR3: CASSLERETGELFF

V: TRBV15
CDR3: CATSPGGNTEAFF

V: TRBV19
CDR3: CASSIAGAKNEQFF

V: TRBV4-1
CDR3: CASSQGGNSYEQYF

V: TRBV28
CDR3: CASSSYYRASNQPQHF

V: TRBV28
CDR3: CASRPRQGYNSPLHF

V: TRBV30
CDR3: CAWTPAGGGNEQFF

V: TRBV5-6
CDR3: CASSLERTTNEKLFF

V: TRBV9
CDR3: CASSVEVGSMGGYTF

V: TRBV5-1
CDR3: CASSLARDSSSYEQYF

V: TRBV5-8
CDR3: CASSLVGGSDYEQYF

V: TRBV27
CDR3: CASSRSGGSQKQFF

V: TRBV6-4
CDR3: CASSVYQGAGNEQFF

V: TRBV5-1
CDR3: CASSRSGGNQETQYF

V: TRBV21-1
CDR3: CARKVKRSFSYNEQFF

V: TRBV6-4
CDR3: CARRGGKRGPTDTQYF

V: TRBV18
CDR3: CASSLGAGQNTEAFF

V: TRBV28
CDR3: CASSKGTGPYEQYF

V: TRBV10-3
CDR3: CAISESTWDSHQPQHF

V: TRBV29-1
CDR3: CSVELRRAGGPGEQYF